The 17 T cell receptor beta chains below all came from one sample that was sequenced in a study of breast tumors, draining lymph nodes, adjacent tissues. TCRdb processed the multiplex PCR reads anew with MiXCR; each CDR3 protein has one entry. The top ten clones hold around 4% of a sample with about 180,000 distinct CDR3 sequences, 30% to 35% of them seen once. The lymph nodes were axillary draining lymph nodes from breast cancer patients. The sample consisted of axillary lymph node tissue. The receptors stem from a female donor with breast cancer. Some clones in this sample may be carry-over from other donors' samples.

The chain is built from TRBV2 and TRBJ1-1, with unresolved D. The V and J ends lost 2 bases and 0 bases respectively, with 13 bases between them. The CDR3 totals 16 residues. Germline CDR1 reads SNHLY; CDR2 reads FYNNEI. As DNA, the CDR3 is TGTGCCAGCAGTGAATTTGGCCCCCTGATGAACACTGAAGCTTTCTTT. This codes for CASSEFGPLMNTEAFF.

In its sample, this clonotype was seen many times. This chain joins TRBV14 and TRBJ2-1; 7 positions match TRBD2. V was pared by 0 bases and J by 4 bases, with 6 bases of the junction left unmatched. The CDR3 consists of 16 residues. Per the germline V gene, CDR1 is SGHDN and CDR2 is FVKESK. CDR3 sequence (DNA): TGTGCCAGCAGCCAAGAAGCTAGCGGACGTTACAATGAGCAGTTCTTC. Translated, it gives CASSQEASGRYNEQFF.

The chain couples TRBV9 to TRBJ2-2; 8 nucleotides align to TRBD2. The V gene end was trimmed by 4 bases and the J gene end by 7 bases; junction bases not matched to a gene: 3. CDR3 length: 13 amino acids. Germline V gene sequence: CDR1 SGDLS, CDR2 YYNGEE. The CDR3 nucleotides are TGTGCCAGCAGCCCGGGGACTAGCGGGGAGCTGTTTTTT. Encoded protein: CASSPGTSGELFF.

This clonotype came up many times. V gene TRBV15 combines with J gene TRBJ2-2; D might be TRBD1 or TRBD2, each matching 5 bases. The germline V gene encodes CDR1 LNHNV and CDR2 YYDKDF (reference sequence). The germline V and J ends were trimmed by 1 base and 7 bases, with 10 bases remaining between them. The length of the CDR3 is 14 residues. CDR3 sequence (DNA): TGTGCCACCAGCAGAGGAGGGGCTAACGGGGAGCTGTTTTTT. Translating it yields CATSRGGANGELFF.

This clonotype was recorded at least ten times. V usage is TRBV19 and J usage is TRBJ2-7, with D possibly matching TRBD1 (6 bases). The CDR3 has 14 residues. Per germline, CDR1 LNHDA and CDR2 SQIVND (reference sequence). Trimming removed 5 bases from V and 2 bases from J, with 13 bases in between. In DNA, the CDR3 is TGTGCCAGTAGTCCCCTGGACAGAACCTACGAGCAGTACTTC. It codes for CASSPLDRTYEQYF.

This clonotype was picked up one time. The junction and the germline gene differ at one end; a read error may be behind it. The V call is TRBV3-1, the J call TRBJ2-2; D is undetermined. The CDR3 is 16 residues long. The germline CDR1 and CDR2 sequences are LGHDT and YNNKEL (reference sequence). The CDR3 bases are TGTGCCAGCAGCCACCTCCTAGAGAGGAACGCCGGGGAGCTGTTTTTT. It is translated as CASSHLLERNAGELFF.

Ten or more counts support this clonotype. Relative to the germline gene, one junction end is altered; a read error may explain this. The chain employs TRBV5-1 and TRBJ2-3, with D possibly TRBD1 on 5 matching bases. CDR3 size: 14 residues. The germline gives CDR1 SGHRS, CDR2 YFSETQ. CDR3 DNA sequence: TGTGCCAGCAGCTTTACAGGTGGTACAGATACGCAGTATTTT. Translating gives CASSFTGGTDTQYF.

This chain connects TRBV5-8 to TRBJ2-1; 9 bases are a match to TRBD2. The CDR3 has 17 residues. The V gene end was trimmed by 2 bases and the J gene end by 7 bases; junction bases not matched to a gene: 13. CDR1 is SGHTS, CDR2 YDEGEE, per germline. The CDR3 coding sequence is TGTGCCAGCAGCTTCTCCTTAGCAGCGGGGGGATTGAATGAGCAGTTCTTC. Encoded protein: CASSFSLAAGGLNEQFF.

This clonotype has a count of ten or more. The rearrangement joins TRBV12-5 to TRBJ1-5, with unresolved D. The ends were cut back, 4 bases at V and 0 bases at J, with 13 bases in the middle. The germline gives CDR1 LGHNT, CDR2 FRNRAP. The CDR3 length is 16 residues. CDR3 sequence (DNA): TGTGCTAGTGGTTCGTCGCTGACTGTTAGCAATCAGCCCCAGCATTTT. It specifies CASGSSLTVSNQPQHF.

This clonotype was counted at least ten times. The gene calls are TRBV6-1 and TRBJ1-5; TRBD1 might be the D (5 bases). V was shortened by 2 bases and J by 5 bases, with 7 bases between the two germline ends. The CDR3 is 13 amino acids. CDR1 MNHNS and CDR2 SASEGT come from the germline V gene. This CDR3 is CASSEQGYQPQHF. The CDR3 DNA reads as TGTGCCAGCAGTGAACAGGGTTATCAGCCCCAGCATTTT.

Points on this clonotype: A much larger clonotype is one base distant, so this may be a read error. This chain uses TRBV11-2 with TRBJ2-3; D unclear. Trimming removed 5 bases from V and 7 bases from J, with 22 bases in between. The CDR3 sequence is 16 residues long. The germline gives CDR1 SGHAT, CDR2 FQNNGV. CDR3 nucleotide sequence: TGTGCCAGCAGCAGAGAGATCGGATCCCGGGTCTATACGCAGTATTTT. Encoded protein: CASSREIGSRVYTQYF.

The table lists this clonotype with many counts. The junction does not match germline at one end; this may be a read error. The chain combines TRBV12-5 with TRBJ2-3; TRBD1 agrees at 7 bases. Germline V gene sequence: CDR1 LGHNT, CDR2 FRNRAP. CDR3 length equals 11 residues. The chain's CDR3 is CASGLRQGIEF. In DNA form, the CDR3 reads TGTGCTAGTGGTCTAAGACAGGGCATCGAATTT.

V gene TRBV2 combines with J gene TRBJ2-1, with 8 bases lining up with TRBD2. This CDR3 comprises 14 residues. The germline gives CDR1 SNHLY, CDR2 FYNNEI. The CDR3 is CARDRLAPYNEQFF. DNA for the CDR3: TGTGCTAGAGATCGACTAGCGCCTTACAATGAGCAGTTCTTC.

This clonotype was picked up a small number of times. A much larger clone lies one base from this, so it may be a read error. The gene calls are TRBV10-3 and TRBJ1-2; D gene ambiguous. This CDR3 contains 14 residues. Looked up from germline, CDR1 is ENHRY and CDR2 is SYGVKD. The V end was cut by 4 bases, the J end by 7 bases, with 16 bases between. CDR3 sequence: CAISVSREVPGYTF. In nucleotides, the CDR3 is TGTGCCATCAGTGTATCACGGGAAGTGCCTGGCTACACCTTC.

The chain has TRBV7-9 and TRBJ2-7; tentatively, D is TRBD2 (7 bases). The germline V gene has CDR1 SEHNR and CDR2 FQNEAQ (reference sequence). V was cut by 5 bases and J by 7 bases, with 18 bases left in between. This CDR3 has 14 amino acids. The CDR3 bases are TGTGCCAGCAGCCGGCGGGCGGGGGCAAATGAGCAGTACTTC. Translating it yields CASSRRAGANEQYF.

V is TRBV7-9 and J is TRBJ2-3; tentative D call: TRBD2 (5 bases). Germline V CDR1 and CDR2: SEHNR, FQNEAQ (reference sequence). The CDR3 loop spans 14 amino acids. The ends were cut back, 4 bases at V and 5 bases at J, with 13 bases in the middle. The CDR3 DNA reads TGTGCCAGCAGCTCCGGGCGAAGCGGAGATACGCAGTATTTT. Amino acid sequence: CASSSGRSGDTQYF.

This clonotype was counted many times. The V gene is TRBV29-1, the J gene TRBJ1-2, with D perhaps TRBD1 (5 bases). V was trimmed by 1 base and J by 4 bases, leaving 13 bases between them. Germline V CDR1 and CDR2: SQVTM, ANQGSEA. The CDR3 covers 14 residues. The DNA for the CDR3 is TGCAGCGTTGAAGGAAGGGTGACAGTCTATGGCTACACCTTC. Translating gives CSVEGRVTVYGYTF.